One sample yielded the 22 T cell receptor beta chains listed below, sequenced in a study of lymphopenia after photon versus proton radiotherapy. Using immunoSEQ multiplex PCR, the repertoire was profiled, and TCRdb retains in-frame clones only, with some absent. The repertoire includes 55,000 to 70,000 clones, around 87% of them detected once, and about a tenth sits in the top ten. The starting material was peripheral blood, obtained from a patient treated with proton-based radiotherapy. Receptors were obtained from an elderly man with esophageal cancer.

CDR3 sequence: CASSIRGLGLWTQYF. The CDR3 coding sequence is TGTGCCAGTAGTATTCGAGGGTTGGGACTTTGGACCCAGTACTTC. V and J are TRBV19 and TRBJ2-5, with D possibly being TRBD2 (6 bases). Germline CDR1 and CDR2: LNHDA and SQIVND (reference sequence). The length of the CDR3 is 15 residues. Trimming removed 3 bases at V and 7 bases at J, with 18 bases between.

V usage is TRBV29-1 and J usage is TRBJ1-2, with 7 bases aligning to TRBD1. V lost 1 base and J lost 3; bases outside the gene matches: 2. This CDR3 comprises 13 residues. Germline V gene data show CDR1 as SQVTM and CDR2 as ANQGSEA. The CDR3 region is CSVEAGGDYGYTF. CDR3 nucleotide sequence: TGCAGCGTTGAAGCAGGGGGAGACTATGGCTACACCTTC.

The sample holds a few counts of this clone. The chain couples TRBV30 to TRBJ1-2; the match to TRBD1 covers 7 bases. CDR3 length: 13 residues. The V and J ends lost 0 bases and 6 bases, in that order; junction bases with no gene match: 4. Per germline, CDR1 GTSNPN and CDR2 SVGIG (reference sequence). In DNA form, the CDR3 reads TGTGCCTGGAGTGTATACAGGGGACATGGCTACACCTTC. This sequence encodes CAWSVYRGHGYTF.

The chain links TRBV7-2 to TRBJ2-1; D not certain. V lost 5 bases, J lost 0 bases, and 14 bases lay in between. There are 16 residues in the CDR3. The germline gives CDR1 SGHTA, CDR2 FQGNSA. CDR3 in amino acids: CASSPLIGVSYNEQFF. For the CDR3, the DNA is TGTGCCAGCAGCCCACTAATCGGAGTCTCCTACAATGAGCAGTTCTTC.

The chain has TRBV27 and TRBJ2-5; 7 bases are shared with TRBD2. V lost 6 bases and J lost 4; bases outside the gene matches: 8. From germline, CDR1 is MNHEY and CDR2 SMNVEV (reference sequence). This CDR3 is 14 amino acids long. The CDR3 protein is CASRLSGRGETQYF. The CDR3 DNA follows: TGTGCCAGCAGACTTAGCGGGCGCGGAGAGACCCAGTACTTC.

V is TRBV6-4 and J is TRBJ2-2; 10 bases agree with TRBD2. The CDR3 covers 14 residues. Germline CDR1 and CDR2: MRHNA and SNTAGT. V trimming: 7 bases; J trimming: 4 bases; junction bases outside the gene matches: 3. The CDR3 is CASKREGGTGELFF. CDR3 coding DNA: TGTGCCAGCAAGCGGGAGGGCGGCACCGGGGAGCTGTTTTTT.

V and J are TRBV5-1 and TRBJ2-1, with 7 bases matching TRBD1. CDR1 and CDR2 from the germline V gene are SGHRS and YFSETQ. CDR3 length equals 13 residues. J gave up 5 bases and V 5 bases, and 4 bases lay outside the gene matches. Here the CDR3 reads CASRTGLNNEQFF. The CDR3 nucleotides are TGCGCCAGCAGGACAGGGCTCAACAATGAGCAGTTCTTC.

This clone was detected a few times. The gene calls are TRBV7-2 and TRBJ2-7; 7 bases line up with TRBD1. The CDR3 is 13 amino acids. The germline V gene has CDR1 SGHTA and CDR2 FQGNSA. V was clipped by 4 bases and J by 2 bases; unmatched bases: 2. The DNA of the CDR3 is TGTGCCAGCAGCTACCAGGGGGCCTACGAGCAGTACTTC. Residues: CASSYQGAYEQYF.

This clone was recorded a few times. The CDR3 DNA reads as TGTGCCAGCAGCCCGCACGTCGACATCATGAACACTGAAGCTTTCTTT. Translated: CASSPHVDIMNTEAFF. The chain carries TRBV9 and TRBJ1-1, with no clear D. The CDR3 loop spans 16 amino acids. Germline CDR1 is SGDLS and CDR2 is YYNGEE. V was cut by 4 bases and J by 0 bases, with 16 bases left in between.

The chain recombines TRBV19 with TRBJ2-7; TRBD1 might be the D (5 bases). The CDR3 consists of 15 residues. V was cut by 9 bases and J by 3 bases, with 21 bases left in between. The germline CDR1 and CDR2 sequences are LNHDA and SQIVND (reference sequence). Here the CDR3 DNA reads TGTGCCAGAAAAAGGAAACCACAGGTCCGCTACGAGCAGTACTTC. This encodes CARKRKPQVRYEQYF.

The rearrangement uses TRBV5-1 and TRBJ2-3, with D perhaps TRBD1 (5 bases). V was pared by 4 bases and J by 4 bases, with 13 bases between. The CDR3 is 14 residues long. CDR1 and CDR2 from the germline V gene are SGHRS and YFSETQ. This chain's CDR3 is CASSIGRASDTQYF. CDR3 DNA sequence: TGCGCCAGCAGCATTGGCAGGGCTTCAGATACGCAGTATTTT.

This clone was seen a few times. The chain couples TRBV19 to TRBJ1-5; D might be TRBD1 (6 bases). This CDR3 has 16 residues. V lost 7 bases, J lost 7 bases, and 23 bases lay in between. CDR1 and CDR2 (germline): LNHDA, SQIVND (reference sequence). Here the CDR3 reads CASNPWLGGGHQPQHF. The CDR3 bases are TGTGCCAGTAATCCATGGTTGGGGGGGGGACACCAGCCCCAGCATTTT.

The chain joins TRBV5-4 to TRBJ2-7; D not certain. Germline assignment: CDR1 SGHNT and CDR2 YYREEE (reference sequence). The V end lost 2 bases, the J end lost 1 base, and 4 bases lay between the germline ends. The CDR3 has 12 residues. The CDR3 loop reads CASSLSSYEQYF. The CDR3 nucleotides are TGTGCCAGCAGCTTATCTTCCTACGAGCAGTACTTC.

The chain is built from TRBV7-2 and TRBJ2-1, with D hard to call. In germline, CDR1 is SGHTA, CDR2 FQGNSA. The ends were cut back, 2 bases at V and 7 bases at J, with 9 bases in the middle. The CDR3 has 13 amino acids. Here the CDR3 reads CASSLWLENEQFF. The CDR3 DNA is TGTGCCAGCAGCTTATGGCTAGAGAATGAGCAGTTCTTC.

The V call is TRBV27, the J call TRBJ1-2, with D possibly TRBD1 on 6 matching bases. Trimming cost V 5 bases and J 2 bases, with 12 bases left between them. The CDR3 runs to 14 residues. The germline gives CDR1 MNHEY, CDR2 SMNVEV (reference sequence). The CDR3 is CASSPQGINYGYTF. Written as DNA, the CDR3 is TGTGCCAGCAGTCCACAGGGAATCAACTATGGCTACACCTTC.

V gene TRBV7-9 combines with J gene TRBJ1-2; 9 positions match TRBD1. The CDR3 loop spans 14 amino acids. Trimming took 4 bases from V and 4 from J; bases not matched to a gene: 4. Germline loops: CDR1 SEHNR, CDR2 FQNEAQ (reference sequence). As DNA, the CDR3 is TGTGCCAGCAGCTCGGGACAGGGAACCTATGGCTACACCTTC. It is translated as CASSSGQGTYGYTF.

The CDR3 loop reads CASRRTSGNSYEQYF. The CDR3 DNA reads TGTGCCAGTAGGCGGACTAGCGGGAATTCCTACGAGCAGTACTTC. The gene calls are TRBV19 and TRBJ2-7; 12 bases fit TRBD2. CDR1 is LNHDA and CDR2 is SQIVND in the germline V gene (reference sequence). The CDR3 has 15 residues. J lost 1 base, V lost 6 bases, and 4 bases had no gene match.

The chain carries TRBV4-3 and TRBJ2-1; D is unresolved. Germline V gives CDR1 LGHNA, CDR2 YSLEER. Trimming took 0 bases from V and 6 from J, leaving 12 bases between them. The CDR3 contains 15 residues. In DNA form, the CDR3 reads TGCGCCAGCAGCCAAGATCCCTCGTGGGGCAATGAGCAGTTCTTC. Translated: CASSQDPSWGNEQFF.

The chain uses TRBV4-2 and TRBJ1-2, with D uncertain. CDR1 is LGHNA, CDR2 YNFKEQ, per germline. The length of the CDR3 is 12 residues. V was cut by 1 base and J by 5 bases, with 5 bases left in between. The CDR3 nucleotides read TGTGCCAGCAGCCAAGCAGCGTATGGCTACACCTTC. Amino acid sequence: CASSQAAYGYTF.

The chain combines TRBV2 with TRBJ2-3, with unresolved D. This CDR3 has 14 residues. Germline CDR1 and CDR2: SNHLY and FYNNEI. V shed 6 bases and J shed 1 base, with 11 bases lying between them. The CDR3 nucleotides are TGTGCCAGCAGCACGGACCGCCGCACAGATACGCAGTATTTT. Encoded protein: CASSTDRRTDTQYF. The whole variable domain, remainder taken from reference TRBV2 and TRBJ2-3, is EPEVTQTPSHQVTQMGQEVILRCVPISNHLYFYWYRQILGQKVEFLVSFYNNEISEKSEIFDDQFSVERPDGSNFTLKIRSTKLEDSAMYFCASSTDRRTDTQYFGPGTRLTVL.

The genes are TRBV6-1 and TRBJ1-5; TRBD1 might be the D (5 bases). Trimming cost V 0 bases and J 0 bases, with 9 bases left between them. The CDR3 is 16 residues long. Germline V CDR1 and CDR2: MNHNS, SASEGT. CDR3 residues: CASSEAPRASNQPQHF. For the CDR3, the DNA is TGTGCCAGCAGTGAAGCGCCCAGGGCTAGCAATCAGCCCCAGCATTTT.

The chain couples TRBV11-3 to TRBJ1-3, with unresolved D. The CDR3 sequence is 13 residues long. V dropped 5 bases and J dropped 4 bases, with 9 bases sitting between them. Germline V lookup: CDR1 SGHNT, CDR2 YENEEA. The CDR3 DNA reads as TGTGCCAGCAGCACGGAGCACGGAAACACCATATATTTT. This translates into CASSTEHGNTIYF. The variable domain in full, with the rest retrieved from reference TRBV11-3 and TRBJ1-3, is EAGVVQSPRYKIIEKKQPVAFWCNPISGHNTLYWYLQNLGQGPELLIRYENEEAVDDSQLPKDRFSAERLKGVDSTLKIQPAELGDSAVYLCASSTEHGNTIYFGEGSWLTVV.